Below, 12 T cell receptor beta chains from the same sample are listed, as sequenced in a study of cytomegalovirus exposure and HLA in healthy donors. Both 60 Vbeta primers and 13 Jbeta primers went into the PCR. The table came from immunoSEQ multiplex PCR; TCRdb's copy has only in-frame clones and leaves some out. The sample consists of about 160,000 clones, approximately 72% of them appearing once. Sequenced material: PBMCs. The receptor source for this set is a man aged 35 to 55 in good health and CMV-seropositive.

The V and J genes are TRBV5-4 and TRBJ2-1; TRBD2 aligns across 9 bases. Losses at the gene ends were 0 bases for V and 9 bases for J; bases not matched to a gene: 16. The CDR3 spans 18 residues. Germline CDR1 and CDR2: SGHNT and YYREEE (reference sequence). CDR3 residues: CASSLDTPPGLAIIEQFF. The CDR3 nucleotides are TGTGCCAGCAGCTTGGACACCCCTCCGGGACTAGCTATTATTGAGCAGTTCTTC. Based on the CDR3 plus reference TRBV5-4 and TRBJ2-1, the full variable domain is ETGVTQSPTHLIKTRGQQVTLRCSSQSGHNTVSWYQQALGQGPQFIFQYYREEENGRGNFPPRFSGLQFPNYSSELNVNALELDDSALYLCASSLDTPPGLAIIEQFFGPGTRLTVL.

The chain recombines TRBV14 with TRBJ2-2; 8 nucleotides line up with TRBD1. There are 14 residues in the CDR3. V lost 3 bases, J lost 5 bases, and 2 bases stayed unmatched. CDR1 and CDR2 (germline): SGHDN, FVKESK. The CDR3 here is CASSHRQGTGELFF. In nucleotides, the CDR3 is TGTGCCAGCAGCCACAGACAGGGGACCGGGGAGCTGTTTTTT.

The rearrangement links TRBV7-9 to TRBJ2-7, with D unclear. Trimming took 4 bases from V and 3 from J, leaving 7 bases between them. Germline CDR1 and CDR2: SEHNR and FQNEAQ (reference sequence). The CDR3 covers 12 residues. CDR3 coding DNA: TGTGCCAGCAGCTCTGTAGACTACGAGCAGTACTTC. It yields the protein CASSSVDYEQYF.

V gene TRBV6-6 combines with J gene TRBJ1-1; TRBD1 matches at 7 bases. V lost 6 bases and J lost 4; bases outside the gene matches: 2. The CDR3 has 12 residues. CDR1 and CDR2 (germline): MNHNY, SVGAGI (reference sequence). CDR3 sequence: CASSRGTTEAFF. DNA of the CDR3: TGTGCCAGCAGCAGGGGGACCACTGAAGCTTTCTTT.

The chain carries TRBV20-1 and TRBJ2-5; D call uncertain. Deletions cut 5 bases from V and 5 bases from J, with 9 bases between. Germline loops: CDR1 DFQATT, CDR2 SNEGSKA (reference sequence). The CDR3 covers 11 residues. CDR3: CSAAPGETQYF. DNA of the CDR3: TGCAGTGCTGCGCCCGGGGAGACCCAGTACTTC.

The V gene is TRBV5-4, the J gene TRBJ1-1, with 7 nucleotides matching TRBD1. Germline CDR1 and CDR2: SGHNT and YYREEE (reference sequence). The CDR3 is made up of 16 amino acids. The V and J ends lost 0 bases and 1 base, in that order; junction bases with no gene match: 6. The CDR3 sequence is CASSLDLTGRNTEAFF. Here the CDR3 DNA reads TGTGCCAGCAGCTTGGACCTGACAGGGAGGAACACTGAAGCTTTCTTT.

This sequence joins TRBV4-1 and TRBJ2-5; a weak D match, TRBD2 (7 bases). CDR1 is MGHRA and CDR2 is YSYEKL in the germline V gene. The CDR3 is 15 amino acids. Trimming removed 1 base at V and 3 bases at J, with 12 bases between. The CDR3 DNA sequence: TGCGCCAGCAGCCAAGTCGGCGGGGGCGAAGAGACCCAGTACTTC. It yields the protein CASSQVGGGEETQYF.

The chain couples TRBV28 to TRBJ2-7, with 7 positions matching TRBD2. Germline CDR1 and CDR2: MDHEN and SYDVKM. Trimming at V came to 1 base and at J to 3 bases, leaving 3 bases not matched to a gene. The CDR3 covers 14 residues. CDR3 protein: CASSLSGTNYEQYF. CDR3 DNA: TGTGCCAGCAGTTTATCCGGGACTAACTACGAGCAGTACTTC.

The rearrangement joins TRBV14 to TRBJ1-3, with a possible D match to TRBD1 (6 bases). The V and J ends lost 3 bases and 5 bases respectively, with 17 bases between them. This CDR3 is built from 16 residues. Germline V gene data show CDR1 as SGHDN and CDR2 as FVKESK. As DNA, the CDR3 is TGTGCCAGCAGCCAGGCAGAACAGGGTTTACGAAACACCATATATTTT. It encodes CASSQAEQGLRNTIYF. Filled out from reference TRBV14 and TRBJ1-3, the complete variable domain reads EAGVTQFPSHSVIEKGQTVTLRCDPISGHDNLYWYRRVMGKEIKFLLHFVKESKQDESGMPNNRFLAERTGGTYSTLKVQPAELEDSGVYFCASSQAEQGLRNTIYFGEGSWLTVV.

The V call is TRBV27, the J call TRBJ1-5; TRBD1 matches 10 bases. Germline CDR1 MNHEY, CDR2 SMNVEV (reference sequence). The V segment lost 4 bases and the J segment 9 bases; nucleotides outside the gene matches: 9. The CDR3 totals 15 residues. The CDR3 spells CASSSTGTGARPQHF. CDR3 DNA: TGTGCCAGCAGTTCGACCGGGACAGGGGCACGGCCCCAGCATTTT.

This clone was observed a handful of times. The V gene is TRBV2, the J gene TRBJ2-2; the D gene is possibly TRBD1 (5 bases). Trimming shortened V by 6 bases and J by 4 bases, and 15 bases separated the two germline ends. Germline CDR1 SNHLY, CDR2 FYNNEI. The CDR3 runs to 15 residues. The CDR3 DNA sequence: TGTGCCAGCAGAGCTGACAGCCTATCCACCGGGGAGCTGTTTTTT. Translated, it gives CASRADSLSTGELFF.

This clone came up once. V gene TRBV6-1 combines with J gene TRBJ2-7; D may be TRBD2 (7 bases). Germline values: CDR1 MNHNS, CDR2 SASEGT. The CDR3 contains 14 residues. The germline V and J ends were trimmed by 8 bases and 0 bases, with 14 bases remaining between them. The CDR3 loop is CASGLGQSSYEQYF. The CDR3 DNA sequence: TGTGCCAGCGGACTAGGACAGAGCTCCTACGAGCAGTACTTC.